The T cell receptor (beta chain) described here comes from a study of blood T cells in healthy people across ages. Trimming removed 5 bases from V and 4 bases from J; junction bases left unmatched: 2. Germline V gene data show CDR1 as SQVTM and CDR2 as ANQGSEA. CDR3 length: 12 residues. Extraction yielded at least 5 micrograms of total RNA per sample. Through a sample-barcoded 5' primer and a J-beta primer mix, a second PCR was run for about 7 to 12 cycles. With 12 random nucleotides, a template-switch adaptor tagged each individual cDNA molecule. From the 5' RACE reads, TCRdb called clonotypes with MiXCR, one entry per CDR3 protein. The profile shows roughly 1.9 million distinct CDR3 sequences, approximately 39% of them singletons.

The chain links TRBV29-1 to TRBJ2-7; 10 bases match TRBD1. Sequenced: blood. This clonotype originated in a human donor in good health. CDR3 nucleotide sequence: TGCAGCGTTCGGACAGGGGGGTACGAGCAGTACTTC. Its protein product is CSVRTGGYEQYF.